Sequencing of this T cell receptor (beta chain) was carried out in a study of cytomegalovirus exposure and HLA in healthy donors (dated by TCRdb to between 2016 and 2019). About the study as a whole: An earlier analysis of approximately 600 of the donors reported about 290 Gb of sequence data and 100 million to 140 million unique TCR beta sequences from around 200 million T cells. An early release covering more than 500 HLA-typed donors comprised about 310 gigabases of sequencing data and about 90 million unique TCR sequences. Of the roughly 390 genotyped donors, over 70% fell in the genetic ancestry cluster associated with self-reported Caucasian donors. The study aimed to test whether cataloging public T cell receptors could reveal signatures of past pathogen exposure. The T cell repertoires of around 670 subjects were profiled by immunosequencing and related to cytomegalovirus serostatus. In addition to the first cohort of about 650 subjects, a separate validation cohort of over 90 different subjects was used. To predict cytomegalovirus infection status, the study brought together high-throughput TCR immunosequencing, statistical association of individual TCRs with disease status, and machine learning. To study patterns of TCR occurrence, a later analysis re-analyzed previously published TCR beta repertoires from just over 650 donors and added high-resolution HLA genotyping. The later analysis used no new phenotypic data to find candidate immune exposures, relying instead on TCR beta sequences and their occurrence across donors. An earlier analysis of more than 450 of the donors used high-throughput TCR beta sequencing to judge whether each TCR beta V gene segment behaved as functional or pseudogenic. Alongside the repertoire data, information on donor age, sex, ethnicity and CMV serostatus was compiled. Genome-wide SNP genotypes for about three fifths of the roughly 670 donors were used in a later genetic analysis, which treated that subset as a discovery cohort. All discovery cohort repertoires had been generated using a single sequencing platform. Class I and class II HLA loci were covered by the typing at four-digit resolution. The number of donors typed differed by locus, with about 629-640 for A, B, C, DRB1 and DQB1, roughly 550 for DQA1, 600 to 610 for DPA1, and under 490 for DPB1. Several DR-DQ haplotypes were treated as single units for association and clustering because of strong linkage in the cohort. Among 300 to 450 genotyped donors of the cohort, an average of about 240,000 unique TCR beta nucleotide sequences were sequenced per donor, roughly 20% of them non-productive.

The library was prepared using the immunoSEQ multiplex PCR assay. For the multiplex PCR, a mixture combining 60 forward primers for TCR Vbeta segments and 13 reverse primers for TCR Jbeta segments was used. The CDR3 region of rearranged TCR beta genes was amplified from genomic DNA with a multiplex PCR assay. On the Illumina HiSeq System, the amplified TCR beta libraries were sequenced as 87-base-pair reads. For the original study's pipeline: A later analysis counted tens of millions of unique TCR beta chains across the 690 or so repertoires, and some 11 million of these chains were shared by at least two donors. Raw reads were error-corrected and collapsed into unique sequences by a nearest-neighbor algorithm in which closely related sequences were merged to remove PCR and sequencing errors. CDR3 sequences were aligned to IMGT reference sequences to assign V, D and J gene segments. For a sequence to be retained, at least a six-nucleotide match to both a V gene segment and a J gene segment was required. Rearrangements were classified as productive when the CDR3 lacked stop codons and remained in frame with V and J, and all other rearrangements were classified as non-productive. CDR3 was defined according to IMGT convention as the region running from the second conserved V-encoded cysteine to the conserved J-encoded phenylalanine. Sequences without an unambiguous match to a single V gene segment were excluded from the earlier analysis of about 600 of the donors. An earlier analysis of around 600 of the donors classified V segments as functional when productive rearrangements were above 56.7% and as segregating when the standard deviation between donors was above 5%. A statistical classification framework was developed to diagnose cytomegalovirus status using the catalog of TCR beta chain sequences. In a later analysis, TCR nucleotide sequences were compared against IMGT/GENE-DB human TR gene sequences so that V and J genes could be assigned. In a later analysis, CDR3 sequences and most-parsimonious VDJ recombination scenarios were assigned using the TCRdist pipeline. In a later analysis, each TCR beta chain was defined by its CDR3 amino acid sequence together with its V-gene family, and reads lacking a unique V-gene family were excluded. A later analysis removed several hundred highly shared, low-generation-probability nucleotide sequences to deal with suspected cross-contamination and a sequencing artifact. In a later analysis, a clonal expansion index for each public chain was calculated from normalized within-repertoire ranks of inferred template counts. In a later analysis, generation probabilities were computed using a VDJ recombination model fitted to out-of-frame rearrangements, and the results were checked against IGoR. Hypergeometric tests were used in a later analysis to score TCR-TCR, TCR-HLA and TCR-CMV co-occurrence, with a repertoire-size bias correction applied to the TCR pairs. To estimate false discovery rates, a later analysis permuted the HLA or CMV assignments 20 times. In a later analysis, co-occurring TCRs were grouped using DBSCAN, and TCRdist sequence similarity was added for clustering within HLA-allele-positive subsets. For co-occurrence clustering, repertoires with fewer than 30,000 or more than 120,000 public chains were excluded, along with roughly five repertoires with anomalous nucleotide sharing. TCRdb re-hosts the immuneACCESS table, in-frame sequences only. Its copies lack some clones; in the studies checked, an unresolved V gene accounts for under half of them, and the cause for the rest is not known. Clonal size and the V and J genes are those of that table, whereas D and trimming came from the DNA. Here the sample has 120,000 to 150,000 clones; approximately 80% occur a single time. The biggest ten clones account for approximately 8.2% of the sample.

This clone is identified as medium-sized (0.01 to 0.1%). Its antigen specificity is not known. No base quality information exists; no much larger clone differs at one position. The cohort was made up of 666 healthy bone marrow donors. At the time of sampling, all cohort members were nominally healthy, though unrecorded immune exposures were likely present. The donor was CMV seropositive and was included in the group of 250 to 300 seropositive cohort members. Every donor gave a peripheral blood sample, and the peripheral blood mononuclear cells from that sample were used for TCR beta sequencing. The Qiagen DNeasy Blood Extraction Kit was used to extract genomic DNA from the blood cell samples. Findings and caveats that apply to the study as a whole: A later analysis found that HLA-associated TCR beta chains were more clonally expanded and had lower generation probabilities than equally common non-associated chains. Because HLA typing was missing for some donors at each locus, association tests included only the typed subset. Roughly uniform sequencing depth across donors was assumed in presence/absence analyses, although this assumption may not hold. Broadly in line with IMGT annotations, most TCR beta V segments showed up in productive rearrangements about 90% or about 30% of the time in an earlier analysis of several hundred of the donors. In vitro tests confirmed that a few of the cytomegalovirus-associated TCR beta chains recognize cytomegalovirus antigens. CMV serostatus was the only immune exposure information available for the cohort. An association between a missense DCLRE1C variant and V-gene and J-gene trimming of TCR beta chains was found in a later genetic analysis and replicated in an independent cohort. A cluster of highly shared sequence variants was judged likely to represent a technical artifact of the sequencing pipeline. A later genetic analysis reported fewer N-insertions in productive TCRs among donors in an Asian-associated ancestry cluster than the approximately 670-donor mean. Correlated functional status among segregating V segments might reflect linkage disequilibrium, but an unknown experimental factor could not be ruled out. Assigning TCR associations to individual alleles was difficult when HLA alleles, especially DR and DQ, strongly co-occurred. In a later analysis, several top co-occurrence clusters were reported to appear linked to parvovirus B19, influenza, CMV and Epstein-Barr virus. Because counts were too low, some 16 rarely observed V segments, including chromosome 9 orphons, were excluded from the earlier analysis of roughly 580 of the donors. In a later analysis, most CMV-associated TCR beta chains were found to appear HLA-restricted, with HLA associations seemingly driven largely by CMV exposure. In this cohort, only TCR beta chains were sequenced, and detectable features were limited by the absence of alpha or paired-chain data. At a false discovery rate of 0.05, a later analysis linked approximately 18,000 TCR beta sequences to specific HLA alleles. A further reported finding was that TCR beta sequences accurately predicted the HLA-A and HLA-B alleles for most subjects in the first cohort. Most TCR sequences were observed very rarely across donors, whereas some public TCRs were present in many individuals. A total of roughly 160 TCR beta chains were listed by the study as associated with cytomegalovirus. The authors suggested that the approach could potentially be extended to other disease states and immunological phenotypes. The classifier was reported to diagnose cytomegalovirus status with high specificity and sensitivity in both the original cohort and the validation cohort. A later analysis found that TCR association rates varied across HLA loci, with DRB1 alleles showing the most associated TCRs and HLA-C alleles the fewest.

The receptor comes from a woman aged 50 to 60 in good health and CMV-seropositive. The specimen sequenced was PBMCs.

For the CDR3, the sequence is CASSQDWRRSNQPQHF. The sequenced DNA: TGTGCCAGCAGCCAAGACTGGAGGCGGAGCAATCAGCCCCAGCATTTT. The chain was built from TRBV4-2 and TRBJ1-5, with the D gene not clear enough to name. V is cut by 0 bases and J by 1 base, and the space between the germline ends is 10 bases. The CDR3 goes from the cysteine to the phenylalanine over 16 residues. Only the CDR3 portion is preserved as DNA: 48 bases, with reading frame beginning at the first base. CDR1 and CDR2 are read off the germline V gene as LGHNA and YNFKEQ.